Here is one T cell receptor (beta chain) with its context. The CDR3 loop spans 14 amino acids. Germline V gene lookup returns CDR1 SGHKS and CDR2 YYEKEE (reference sequence). J lost 1 base, V lost 4 bases, and 4 bases had no gene match. In the authors' workflow: The assay estimated nucleated cells by amplifying reference gene primers. Sequencing used immunoSEQ multiplex PCR; TCRdb keeps in-frame clones, though not all of them. The DNA was the basis for D and trimming; V, J and clone size are from that table. The sample lists 150,000 or so clones, about 85% occurring once. The data stem from a study of blood T cell repertoires in COVID-19.

This sequence was found in a woman between 65 and 79 years old with acute or convalescent COVID-19. The V gene is TRBV5-5, the J gene TRBJ1-1, with 7 bases lining up with TRBD1. Sequences were obtained from peripheral blood. CDR3 DNA: TGTGCCAGCAGCCCCTGGACAGGGAACACTGAAGCTTTCTTT. Amino acid sequence: CASSPWTGNTEAFF.